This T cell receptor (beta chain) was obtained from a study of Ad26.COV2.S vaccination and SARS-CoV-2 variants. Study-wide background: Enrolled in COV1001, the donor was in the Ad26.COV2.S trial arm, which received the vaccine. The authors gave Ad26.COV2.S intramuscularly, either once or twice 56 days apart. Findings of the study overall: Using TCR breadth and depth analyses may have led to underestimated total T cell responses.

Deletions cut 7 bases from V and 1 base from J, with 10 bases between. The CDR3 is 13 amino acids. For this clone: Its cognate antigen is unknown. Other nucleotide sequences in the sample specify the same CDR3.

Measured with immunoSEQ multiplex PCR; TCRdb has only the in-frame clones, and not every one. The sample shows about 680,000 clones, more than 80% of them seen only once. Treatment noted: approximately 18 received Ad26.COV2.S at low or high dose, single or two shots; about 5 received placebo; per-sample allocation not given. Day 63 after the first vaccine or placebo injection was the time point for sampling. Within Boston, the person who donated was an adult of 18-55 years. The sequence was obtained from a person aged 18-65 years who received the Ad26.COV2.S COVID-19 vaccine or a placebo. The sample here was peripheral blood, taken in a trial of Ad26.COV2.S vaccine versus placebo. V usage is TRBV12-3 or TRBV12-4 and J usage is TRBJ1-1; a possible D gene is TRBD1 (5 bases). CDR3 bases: TGTGCCAGCACCCCTCAGGGGAACACTGAAGCTTTCTTT. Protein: CASTPQGNTEAFF.